This note documents a single TCR beta chain sequence. Profiling relied on immunoSEQ multiplex PCR, and the TCRdb table lists in-frame clones only, not all of them. This sample yields 110,000 or so clones, of which more than 70% are seen a single time; about 1.8% belongs to the top ten. The data originate from a study of cytomegalovirus exposure and HLA in healthy donors. Trimming took 7 bases from V and 2 from J, leaving 18 bases between them. This CDR3 spans 14 amino acids. Germline lookup yields CDR1 SQVTM and CDR2 ANQGSEA. The chain uses TRBV29-1 and TRBJ2-7, with D tentatively TRBD1 (6 bases). This clonotype was obtained from a man between 18 and 29 years old in good health and CMV-seronegative. Sequencing was carried out using PBMCs. The CDR3 sequence: CSARGFGRPYEQYF. CDR3 DNA sequence: TGCAGCGCCAGGGGTTTCGGTAGACCCTACGAGCAGTACTTC.